The 8 T cell receptor beta chains presented below share a single source sample, sequenced in a study of cytomegalovirus exposure and HLA in healthy donors. Primers: 60 Vbeta forward and 13 Jbeta reverse. Sequencing used immunoSEQ multiplex PCR; TCRdb keeps in-frame clones, though not all of them. The profile shows approximately 170,000 clones, roughly 79% of them singletons. Sequenced: PBMCs. The receptors come from a man in his forties or fifties in good health and CMV-seronegative.

The chain couples TRBV5-1 to TRBJ2-1; D is ambiguous. Germline-derived CDR1 and CDR2 are SGHRS and YFSETQ. Trimming removed 0 bases from V and 11 bases from J, with 15 bases in between. The CDR3 runs 14 residues. The CDR3 loop is CASSLDLVGVQQFF. CDR3 DNA: TGCGCCAGCAGCTTGGATCTAGTAGGAGTTCAGCAGTTCTTC.

The chain couples TRBV4-1 to TRBJ1-2; D is unclear. Germline V gene lookup returns CDR1 MGHRA and CDR2 YSYEKL. Trimming pared 3 bases from V and 4 bases from J, leaving 15 bases between. The CDR3 totals 15 residues. The CDR3 reads CASSHPPTGVYGYTF. The CDR3 DNA follows: TGCGCCAGCAGCCACCCGCCGACGGGTGTCTATGGCTACACCTTC.

The gene calls are TRBV7-9 and TRBJ2-7, with no clear D. Looked up from germline, CDR1 is SEHNR and CDR2 is FQNEAQ (reference sequence). The length of the CDR3 is 13 residues. Trimming shortened V by 5 bases and J by 3 bases, and 11 bases separated the two germline ends. CDR3 sequence reads: CASSAYGGYEQYF. The CDR3 coding sequence is TGTGCCAGCAGCGCATACGGTGGCTACGAGCAGTACTTC.

This clone was detected once. The chain is built from TRBV21-1 and TRBJ2-7; TRBD2 is the table's D call and was not checked against the DNA. TRBV21-1 is shown as a pseudogene. This CDR3 has 17 residues. CDR3 nucleotides: TGTGCCAGCAGCGAAGGGAGGGTGGGAACAGAAAATGTCGAGGAGGACGTC. Translation: CASSEGRVGTENVEEDV.

The V call is TRBV29-1, the J call TRBJ1-3; D unresolved. CDR1 and CDR2 from the germline V gene are SQVTM and ANQGSEA. The germline V and J ends were trimmed by 4 bases and 2 bases, with 6 bases remaining between them. CDR3 length equals 12 residues. This CDR3 reads CSVVGTGNTIYF. CDR3 DNA: TGCAGCGTTGTGGGCACTGGAAACACCATATATTTT.

The V call is TRBV9, the J call TRBJ2-3; 8 nucleotides align to TRBD2. CDR1 is SGDLS, CDR2 YYNGEE, per germline. With 2 bases clipped from V and 4 bases from J, the junction kept 6 bases outside the gene matches. The CDR3 covers 15 residues. The CDR3 DNA is TGTGCCAGCAGCGTGGGACTAGTCGCATCAGATACGCAGTATTTT. Amino acid sequence: CASSVGLVASDTQYF.

This chain joins TRBV12-1 and TRBJ2-2; no check of the table's D call, TRBD1, against the DNA was made. TRBV12-1 is shown as a pseudogene. The CDR3 is made up of 16 amino acids. The CDR3 loop is CASSERRVKGAGELFF. As DNA, the CDR3 is TGTGCCAGCAGCGAGCGACGGGTAAAGGGGGCTGGGGAGCTGTTTTTT.

This chain connects TRBV6-7 to TRBJ2-5, with a possible D match to TRBD2 (6 bases). TRBV6-7 is designated an ORF whose function remains uncertain. V was trimmed by 5 bases and J by 2 bases, leaving 18 bases between them. The CDR3 runs 16 residues. The CDR3 bases are TGTGCCAGCAGTACCTGGACCCGGAGGGAACAAGAGACCCAGTACTTC. Its protein product is CASSTWTRREQETQYF.